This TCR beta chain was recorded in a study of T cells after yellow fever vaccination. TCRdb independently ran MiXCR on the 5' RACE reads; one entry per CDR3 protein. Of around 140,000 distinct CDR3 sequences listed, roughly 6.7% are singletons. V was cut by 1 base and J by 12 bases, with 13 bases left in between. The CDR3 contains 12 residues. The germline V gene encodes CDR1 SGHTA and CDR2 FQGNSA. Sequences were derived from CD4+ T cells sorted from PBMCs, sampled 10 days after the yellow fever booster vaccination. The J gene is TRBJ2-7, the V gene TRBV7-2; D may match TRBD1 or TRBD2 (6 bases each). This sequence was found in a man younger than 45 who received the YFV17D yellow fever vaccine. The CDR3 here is CASSLGGGRWYF. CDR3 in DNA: TGTGCCAGCAGCTTAGGTGGGGGGCGATGGTACTTC.